This T cell receptor beta chain originates from a study of blood T cells in healthy people across ages. This CDR3 comprises 16 residues. The germline gives CDR1 SGHRS, CDR2 YFSETQ. Notes on this clonotype: A junction end diverges from the germline sequence, so it may reflect a read error.

Combining a sample-barcoded 5' primer with a J-beta primer mix, a second PCR ran for roughly 7 to 11 cycles. TCRdb ran MiXCR on the 5' RACE reads and lists one entry per CDR3 protein. The sample lists about 570,000 distinct CDR3 sequences, approximately 27% occurring once. Material for sequencing was blood. The sequence came from a woman in her seventies in good health. The chain combines TRBV5-1 with TRBJ2-2; 14 nucleotides match TRBD2. The CDR3 DNA reads TGCGCCAACAGCAAGACTAGCGGGGGGGCCGCCGGGGAGCTGCTTTTT. Its protein is CANSKTSGGAAGELLF. The full variable domain, rest sourced from reference TRBV5-1 and TRBJ2-2, is KAGVTQTPRYLIKTRGQQVTLSCSPISGHRSVSWYQQTPGQGLQFLFEYFSETQRNKGNFPGRFSGRQFSNSRSEMNVSTLELGDSALYLCANSKTSGGAAGELLFGEGSRLTVL.